This note documents a single T cell receptor beta chain sequence. Its target is unknown. The data derive from a study of OX40 agonist ivuxolimab in advanced cancers. About the study: People in dose escalation had one of these cancers: hepatocellular carcinoma, melanoma, renal cell or head and neck cancer. Partial responses were recorded for three patients, including one with hepatocellular carcinoma and two with cutaneous melanoma.

Only in-frame clones appear in the TCRdb table, and some are missing; sequencing was by immunoSEQ multiplex PCR. This sample has around 64,000 clones; approximately 90% occur once, and the top ten carry about 1.3%. Sampling times: baseline, cycle 4 day 1, cycle 7 day 1. The study's findings and limits: Normalized T-cell clonal expansion was also low in some nonresponders.

The CDR3 consists of 14 residues. The V gene end was trimmed by 4 bases and the J gene end by 3 bases; junction bases not matched to a gene: 3. Per germline, CDR1 SGHNT and CDR2 YYREEE (reference sequence). The gene calls are TRBV5-4 and TRBJ1-4; 7 nucleotides line up with TRBD1. This specimen consisted of CD4+ or CD8+ T cells sorted from blood, obtained in a trial of the OX40 agonist ivuxolimab. The clonotype originates from an adult with an advanced solid tumor such as melanoma, head and neck, liver or kidney cancer. CDR3 DNA: TGTGCCAGCAGCCTTGACAGGGCTAATGAAAAACTGTTTTTT. Amino acid sequence: CASSLDRANEKLFF.